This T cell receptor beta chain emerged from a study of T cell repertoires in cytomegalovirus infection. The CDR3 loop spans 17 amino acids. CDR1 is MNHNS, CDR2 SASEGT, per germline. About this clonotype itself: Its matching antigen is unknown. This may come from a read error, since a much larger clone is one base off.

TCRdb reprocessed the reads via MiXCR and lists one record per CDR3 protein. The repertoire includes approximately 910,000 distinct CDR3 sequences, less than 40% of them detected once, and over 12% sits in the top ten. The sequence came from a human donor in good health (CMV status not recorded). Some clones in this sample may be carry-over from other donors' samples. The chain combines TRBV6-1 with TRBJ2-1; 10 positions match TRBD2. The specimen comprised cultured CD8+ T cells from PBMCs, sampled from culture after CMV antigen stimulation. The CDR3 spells CVSKFRSGTSDDNEQFF. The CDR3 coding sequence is TGTGTCAGCAAATTCCGCTCCGGGACTAGCGACGACAATGAGCAGTTCTTC.